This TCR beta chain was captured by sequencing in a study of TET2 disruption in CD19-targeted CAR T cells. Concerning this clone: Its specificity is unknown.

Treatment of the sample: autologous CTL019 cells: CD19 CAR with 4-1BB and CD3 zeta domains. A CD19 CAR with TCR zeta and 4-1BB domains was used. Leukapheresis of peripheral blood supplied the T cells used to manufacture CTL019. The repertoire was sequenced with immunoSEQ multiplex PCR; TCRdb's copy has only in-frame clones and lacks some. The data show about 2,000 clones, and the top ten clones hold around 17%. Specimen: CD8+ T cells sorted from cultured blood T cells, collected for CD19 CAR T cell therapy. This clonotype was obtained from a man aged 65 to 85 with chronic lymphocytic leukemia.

The part of the CDR3 DNA that was read is TGTGCCTGGAGCCCTGGGACAGGGTCCTACTACGAC. Protein product: CAWSPGTGSYYD. The whole CDR3 region reads CAWSPGTGSYYDYTF. V gene TRBV30 combines with J gene TRBJ1-2; TRBD1 agrees at 9 bases. The CDR3 end falls 3 residues outside the read, so it is completed with the germline J gene. CDR1 and CDR2 (germline): GTSNPN, SVGIG (reference sequence). CDR3 length: 15 residues.